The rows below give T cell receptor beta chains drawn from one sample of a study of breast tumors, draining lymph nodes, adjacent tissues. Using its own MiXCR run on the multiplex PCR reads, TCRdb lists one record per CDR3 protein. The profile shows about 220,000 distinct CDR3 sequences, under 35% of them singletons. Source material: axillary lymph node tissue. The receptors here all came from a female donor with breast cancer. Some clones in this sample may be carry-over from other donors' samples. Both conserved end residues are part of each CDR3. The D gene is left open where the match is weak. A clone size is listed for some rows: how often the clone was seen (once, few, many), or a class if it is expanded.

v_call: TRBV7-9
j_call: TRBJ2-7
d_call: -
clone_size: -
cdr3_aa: CASSHDVRGREQHF
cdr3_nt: TGTGCCAGCAGTCACGACGTACGGGGGCGCGAGCAGCACTTC

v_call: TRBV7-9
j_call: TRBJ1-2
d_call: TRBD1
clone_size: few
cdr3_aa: CASSCSAIRDRPNYGYTF
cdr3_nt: TGTGCCAGCAGCTGCAGTGCGATAAGGGACAGGCCTAACTATGGCTACACCTTC

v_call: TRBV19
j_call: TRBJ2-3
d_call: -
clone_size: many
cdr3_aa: CASSNLGDIGTDTQYF
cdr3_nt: TGTGCCAGTAGTAATCTCGGGGATATTGGCACAGATACGCAGTATTTT

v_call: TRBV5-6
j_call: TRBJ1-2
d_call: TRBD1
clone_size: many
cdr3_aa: CASSSGGRNYGYTF
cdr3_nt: TGTGCCAGCAGCTCAGGGGGCAGGAACTATGGCTACACCTTC

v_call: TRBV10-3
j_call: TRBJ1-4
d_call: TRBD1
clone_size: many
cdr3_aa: CAIRDRGEKLFF
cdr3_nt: TGTGCCATCAGGGACAGGGGTGAAAAACTGTTTTTT

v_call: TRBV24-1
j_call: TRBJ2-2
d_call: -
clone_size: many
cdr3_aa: CATGQTTGELFF
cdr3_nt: TGTGCCACCGGGCAGACCACCGGGGAGCTGTTTTTT

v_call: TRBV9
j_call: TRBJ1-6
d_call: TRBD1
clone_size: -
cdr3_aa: CAEQGAGSPLHF
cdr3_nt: TGTGCGGAACAGGGGGCCGGTTCACCCCTCCACTTT

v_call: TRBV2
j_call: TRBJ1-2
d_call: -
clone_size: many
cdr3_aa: CASSLAGFQGYTF
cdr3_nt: TGTGCCAGCAGTTTGGCAGGGTTCCAAGGCTACACCTTC

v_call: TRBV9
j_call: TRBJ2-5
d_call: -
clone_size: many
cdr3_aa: CASSVVAGHQETQYF
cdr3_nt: TGTGCCAGCAGCGTAGTGGCGGGGCACCAAGAGACCCAGTACTTC

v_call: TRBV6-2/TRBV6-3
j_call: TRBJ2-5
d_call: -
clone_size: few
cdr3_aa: CASSILGQETQYF
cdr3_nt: TGTGCCAGCAGCATATTGGGCCAAGAGACCCAGTACTTC

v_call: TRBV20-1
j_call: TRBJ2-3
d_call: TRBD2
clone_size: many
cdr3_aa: CSARLNAGGPTDTQYF
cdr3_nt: TGCAGTGCTAGACTTAATGCGGGAGGGCCCACAGATACGCAGTATTTT

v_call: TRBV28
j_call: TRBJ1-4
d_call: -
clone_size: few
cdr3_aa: CASSSAATNEKLFF
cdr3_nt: TGTGCCAGCAGTTCAGCAGCAACTAATGAAAAACTGTTTTTT

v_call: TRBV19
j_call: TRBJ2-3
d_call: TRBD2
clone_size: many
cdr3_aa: CASSIGGTSGTDTQYF
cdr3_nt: TGTGCCAGTAGTATAGGCGGGACTAGCGGCACAGATACGCAGTATTTT

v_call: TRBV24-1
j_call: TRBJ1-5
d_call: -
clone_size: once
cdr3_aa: CATSDQHF
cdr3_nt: TGTGCCACCAGTGACCAGCATTTT